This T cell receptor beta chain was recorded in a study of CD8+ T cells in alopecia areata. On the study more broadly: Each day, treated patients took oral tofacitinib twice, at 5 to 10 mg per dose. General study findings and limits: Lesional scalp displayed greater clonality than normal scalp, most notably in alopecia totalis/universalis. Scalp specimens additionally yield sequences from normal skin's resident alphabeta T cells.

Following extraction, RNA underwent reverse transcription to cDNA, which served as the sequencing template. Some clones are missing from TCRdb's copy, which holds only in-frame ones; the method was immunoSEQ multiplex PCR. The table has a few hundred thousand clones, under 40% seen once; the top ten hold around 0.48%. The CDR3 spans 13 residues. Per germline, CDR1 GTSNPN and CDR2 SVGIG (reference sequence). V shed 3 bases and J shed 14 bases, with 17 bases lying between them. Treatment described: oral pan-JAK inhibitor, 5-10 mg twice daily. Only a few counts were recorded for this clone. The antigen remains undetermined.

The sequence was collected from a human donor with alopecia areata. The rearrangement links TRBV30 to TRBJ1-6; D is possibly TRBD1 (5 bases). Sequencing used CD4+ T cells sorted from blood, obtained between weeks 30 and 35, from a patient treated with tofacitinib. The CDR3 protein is CAWRLGGPGSLHF. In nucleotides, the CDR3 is TGTGCCTGGAGGCTCGGGGGACCTGGATCCCTCCACTTT.